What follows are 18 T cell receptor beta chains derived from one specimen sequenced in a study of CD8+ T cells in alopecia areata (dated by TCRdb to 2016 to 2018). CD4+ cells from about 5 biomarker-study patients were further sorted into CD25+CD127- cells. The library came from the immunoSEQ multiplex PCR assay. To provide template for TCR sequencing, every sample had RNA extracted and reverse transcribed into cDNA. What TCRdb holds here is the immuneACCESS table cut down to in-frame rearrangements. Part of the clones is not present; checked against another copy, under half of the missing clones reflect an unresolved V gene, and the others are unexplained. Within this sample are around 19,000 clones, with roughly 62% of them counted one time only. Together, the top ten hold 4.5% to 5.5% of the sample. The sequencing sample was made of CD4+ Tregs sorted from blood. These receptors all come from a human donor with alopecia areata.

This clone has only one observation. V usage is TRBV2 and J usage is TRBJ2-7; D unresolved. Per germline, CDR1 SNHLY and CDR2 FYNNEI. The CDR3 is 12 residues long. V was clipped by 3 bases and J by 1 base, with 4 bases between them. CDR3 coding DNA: TGTGCCAGCAGTGACCAGTCCTACGAGCAGTACTTC. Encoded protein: CASSDQSYEQYF.

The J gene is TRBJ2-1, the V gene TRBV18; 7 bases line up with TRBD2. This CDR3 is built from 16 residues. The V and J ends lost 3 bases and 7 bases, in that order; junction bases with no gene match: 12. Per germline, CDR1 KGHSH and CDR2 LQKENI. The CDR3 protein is CASSPLRREGRNEQFF. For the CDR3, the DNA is TGTGCCAGCTCACCGCTTCGCAGGGAGGGGAGGAATGAGCAGTTCTTC.

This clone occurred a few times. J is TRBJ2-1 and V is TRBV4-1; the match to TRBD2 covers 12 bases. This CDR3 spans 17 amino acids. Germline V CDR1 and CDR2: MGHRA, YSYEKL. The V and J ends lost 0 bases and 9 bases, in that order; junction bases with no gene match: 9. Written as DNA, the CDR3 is TGCGCCAGCAGCCAAGAGGCTAGCGGGAGGGTTATAGGTGAGCAGTTCTTC. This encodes CASSQEASGRVIGEQFF.

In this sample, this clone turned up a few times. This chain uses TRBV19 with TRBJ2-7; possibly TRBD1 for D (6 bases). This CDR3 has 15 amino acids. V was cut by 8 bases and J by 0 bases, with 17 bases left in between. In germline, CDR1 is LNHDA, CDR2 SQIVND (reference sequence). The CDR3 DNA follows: TGTGCCAGTGGTTCCGGGACAAGTGCCTCCTACGAGCAGTACTTC. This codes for CASGSGTSASYEQYF. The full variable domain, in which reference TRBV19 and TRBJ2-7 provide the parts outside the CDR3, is DGGITQSPKYLFRKEGQNVTLSCEQNLNHDAMYWYRQDPGQGLRLIYYSQIVNDFQKGDIAEGYSVSREKKESFPLTVTSAQKNPTAFYLCASGSGTSASYEQYFGPGTRLTVT.

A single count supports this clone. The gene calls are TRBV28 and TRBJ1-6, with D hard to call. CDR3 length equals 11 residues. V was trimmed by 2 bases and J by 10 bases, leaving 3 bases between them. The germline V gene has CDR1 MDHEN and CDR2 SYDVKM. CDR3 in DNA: TGTGCCAGCAGTTTAGGGTCACCCCTCCACTTT. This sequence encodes CASSLGSPLHF.

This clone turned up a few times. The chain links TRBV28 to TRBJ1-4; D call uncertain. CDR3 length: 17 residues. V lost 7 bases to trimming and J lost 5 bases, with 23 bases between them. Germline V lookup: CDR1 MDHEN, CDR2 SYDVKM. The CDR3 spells CASTNRRSMRMNEKLFF. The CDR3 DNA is TGTGCCAGCACCAACCGGCGCTCTATGAGGATGAATGAAAAACTGTTTTTT. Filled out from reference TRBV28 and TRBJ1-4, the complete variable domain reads DVKVTQSSRYLVKRTGEKVFLECVQDMDHENMFWYRQDPGLGLRLIYFSYDVKMKEKGDIPEGYSVSREKKERFSLILESASTNQTSMYLCASTNRRSMRMNEKLFFGSGTQLSVL.

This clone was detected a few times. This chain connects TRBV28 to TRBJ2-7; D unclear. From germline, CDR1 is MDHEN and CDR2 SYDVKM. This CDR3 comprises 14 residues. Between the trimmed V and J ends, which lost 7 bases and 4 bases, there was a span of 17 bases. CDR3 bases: TGTGCCAGCATGAAGAAGATCATGGAGTACGAGCAGTACTTC. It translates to CASMKKIMEYEQYF.

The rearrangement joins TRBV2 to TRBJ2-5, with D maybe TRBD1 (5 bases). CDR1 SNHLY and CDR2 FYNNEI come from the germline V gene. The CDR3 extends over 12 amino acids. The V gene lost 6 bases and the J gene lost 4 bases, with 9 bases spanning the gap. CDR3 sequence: CASSADTETQYF. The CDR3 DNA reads TGTGCCAGCAGCGCGGACACAGAGACCCAGTACTTC.

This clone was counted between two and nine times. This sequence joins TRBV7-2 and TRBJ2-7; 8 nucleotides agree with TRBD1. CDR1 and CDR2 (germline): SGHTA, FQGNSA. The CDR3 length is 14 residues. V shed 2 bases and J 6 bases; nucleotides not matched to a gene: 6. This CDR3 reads CASSLQDRAAEQYF. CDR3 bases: TGTGCCAGCAGCTTACAGGACAGGGCCGCCGAGCAGTACTTC.

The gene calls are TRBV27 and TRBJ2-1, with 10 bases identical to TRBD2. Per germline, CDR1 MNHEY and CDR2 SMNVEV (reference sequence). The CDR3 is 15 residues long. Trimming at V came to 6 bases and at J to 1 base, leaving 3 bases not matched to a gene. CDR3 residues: CASRIAGGSYNEQFF. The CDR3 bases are TGTGCCAGCAGGATAGCGGGGGGTTCCTACAATGAGCAGTTCTTC.

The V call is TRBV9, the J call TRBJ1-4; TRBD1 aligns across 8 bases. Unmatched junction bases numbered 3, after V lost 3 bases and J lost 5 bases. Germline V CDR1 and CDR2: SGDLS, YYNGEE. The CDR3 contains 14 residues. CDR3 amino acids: CASSGTGQNEKLFF. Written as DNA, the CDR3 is TGTGCCAGCAGCGGGACAGGGCAAAATGAAAAACTGTTTTTT.

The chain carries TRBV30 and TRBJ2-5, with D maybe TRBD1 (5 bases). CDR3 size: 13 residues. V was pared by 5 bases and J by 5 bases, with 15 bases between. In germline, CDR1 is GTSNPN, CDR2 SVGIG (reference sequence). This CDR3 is CAWGPGIWETQYF. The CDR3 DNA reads TGTGCCTGGGGACCAGGGATCTGGGAGACCCAGTACTTC.

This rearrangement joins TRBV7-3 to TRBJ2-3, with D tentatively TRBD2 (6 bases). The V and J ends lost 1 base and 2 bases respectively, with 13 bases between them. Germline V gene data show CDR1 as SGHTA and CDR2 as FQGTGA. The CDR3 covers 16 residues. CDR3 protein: CASSLMVAVNTDTQYF. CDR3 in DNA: TGTGCCAGCAGCTTAATGGTAGCGGTAAACACAGATACGCAGTATTTT.

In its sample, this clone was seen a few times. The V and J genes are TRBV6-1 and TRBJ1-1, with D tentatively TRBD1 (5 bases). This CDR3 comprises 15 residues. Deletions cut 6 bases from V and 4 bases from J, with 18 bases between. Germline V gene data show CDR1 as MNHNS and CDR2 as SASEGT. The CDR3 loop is CASRRLGADGTEAFF. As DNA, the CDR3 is TGTGCCAGCAGGCGTCTCGGGGCGGATGGCACTGAAGCTTTCTTT.

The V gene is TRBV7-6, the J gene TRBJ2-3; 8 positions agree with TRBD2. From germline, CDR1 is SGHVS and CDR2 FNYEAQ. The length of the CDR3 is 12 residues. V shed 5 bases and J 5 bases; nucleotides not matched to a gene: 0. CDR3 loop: CASSTSGDTQYF. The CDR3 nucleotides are TGTGCCAGCAGCACTAGCGGAGATACGCAGTATTTT.

The CDR3 bases are TGTGCCAGCAGCTTGACAGCTAACTATGGCTACACCTTC. This codes for CASSLTANYGYTF. The chain employs TRBV7-9 and TRBJ1-2; possibly TRBD1 for D (5 bases). Trimming removed 3 bases from V and 0 bases from J, with 5 bases in between. CDR1 and CDR2 from the germline V gene are SEHNR and FQNEAQ (reference sequence). The length of the CDR3 is 13 residues.

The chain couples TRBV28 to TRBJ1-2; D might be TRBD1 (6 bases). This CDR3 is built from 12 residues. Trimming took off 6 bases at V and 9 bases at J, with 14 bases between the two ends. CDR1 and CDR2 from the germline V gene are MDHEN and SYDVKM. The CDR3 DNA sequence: TGTGCCAGCAGACCGAGGGGGGACAGCTACACCTTC. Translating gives CASRPRGDSYTF.

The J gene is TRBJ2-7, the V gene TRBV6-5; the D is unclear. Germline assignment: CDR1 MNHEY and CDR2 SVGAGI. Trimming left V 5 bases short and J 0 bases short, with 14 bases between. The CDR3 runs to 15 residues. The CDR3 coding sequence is TGTGCCAGCAGTCCTCTATTCCAGAGCTCCTACGAGCAGTACTTC. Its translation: CASSPLFQSSYEQYF.